This TCR beta chain comes out of a study of response to subunit inactivated influenza vaccine. Worth noting for this clonotype: What it binds is not known.

Study-level results: The authors suggested that few new T cells are recruited per seasonal influenza vaccination.

J lost 0 bases, V lost 4 bases, and 4 bases had no gene match. Germline values: CDR1 SGHDT, CDR2 YYEEEE. The CDR3 runs 15 residues. TCRdb reprocessed the RT-PCR reads via MiXCR and lists one record per CDR3 protein. This table holds hundreds of thousands of distinct CDR3 sequences, about 15% found once. V gene TRBV5-6 combines with J gene TRBJ2-1; 7 bases agree with TRBD1. The receptor's source is a man in his fifties or sixties who received an inactivated influenza vaccine. The input for sequencing was PBMCs from blood, taken about 13 days after vaccination. CDR3 in amino acids: CASSEQGTSYNEQFF. CDR3 coding DNA: TGTGCCAGCAGCGAACAGGGGACCTCCTACAATGAGCAGTTCTTC.